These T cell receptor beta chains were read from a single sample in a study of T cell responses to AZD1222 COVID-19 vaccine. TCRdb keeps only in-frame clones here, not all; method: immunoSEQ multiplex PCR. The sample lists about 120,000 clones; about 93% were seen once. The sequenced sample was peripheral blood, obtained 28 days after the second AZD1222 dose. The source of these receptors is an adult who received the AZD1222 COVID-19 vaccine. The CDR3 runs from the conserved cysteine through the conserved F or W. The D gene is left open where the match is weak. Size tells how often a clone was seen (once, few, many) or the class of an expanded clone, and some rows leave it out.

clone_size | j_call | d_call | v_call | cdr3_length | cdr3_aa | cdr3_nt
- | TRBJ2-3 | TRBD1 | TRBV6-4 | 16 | CASSADRGGPTDTQYF | TGTGCCAGCAGTGCCGACAGGGGGGGGCCTACAGATACGCAGTATTTT
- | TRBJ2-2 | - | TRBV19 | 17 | CASSIDWTAANTGELFF | TGTGCCAGTAGTATAGATTGGACAGCCGCGAACACCGGGGAGCTGTTTTTT
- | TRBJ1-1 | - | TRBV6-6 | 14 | CASSYSNANTEAFF | TGTGCCAGCAGTTACTCGAACGCGAACACTGAAGCTTTCTTT
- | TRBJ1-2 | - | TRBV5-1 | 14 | CASSSQGVNYGYTF | TGCGCCAGCAGCTCCCAAGGGGTTAACTATGGCTACACCTTC
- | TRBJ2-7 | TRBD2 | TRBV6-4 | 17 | CASSDPTSGRGSYEQYF | TGTGCCAGCAGTGACCCAACTAGCGGGAGGGGCTCCTACGAGCAGTACTTC
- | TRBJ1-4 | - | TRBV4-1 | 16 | CASSQGGRGVGEKLFF | TGCGCCAGCAGCCAAGGTGGAAGGGGCGTTGGTGAAAAACTGTTTTTT
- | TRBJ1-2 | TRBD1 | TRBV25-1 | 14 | CASSEDRGNYGYTF | TGTGCCAGCAGTGAGGACAGGGGTAACTATGGCTACACCTTC
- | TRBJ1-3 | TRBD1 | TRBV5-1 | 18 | CASSPGQGTHLSGNTIYF | TGCGCCAGCAGCCCCGGACAGGGGACCCACCTCTCTGGAAACACCATATATTTT
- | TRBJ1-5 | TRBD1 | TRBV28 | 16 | CASSSGGAGSNQPQHF | TGTGCCAGCAGTTCAGGGGGCGCGGGAAGCAATCAGCCCCAGCATTTT
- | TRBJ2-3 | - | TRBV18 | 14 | CASSPGSAADTQYF | TGTGCCAGCTCACCGGGAAGCGCAGCAGATACGCAGTATTTT
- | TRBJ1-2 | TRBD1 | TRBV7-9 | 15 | CASSRGTGGAKGYTF | TGTGCCAGCAGCAGGGGGACAGGGGGCGCGAAAGGCTACACCTTC
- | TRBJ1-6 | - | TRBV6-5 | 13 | CASTGQVNSPLHF | TGTGCCAGCACGGGGCAGGTCAATTCACCCCTCCACTTT
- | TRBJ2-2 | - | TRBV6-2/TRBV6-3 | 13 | CASSPVNTGELFF | TGTGCCAGCAGTCCCGTGAACACCGGGGAGCTGTTTTTT
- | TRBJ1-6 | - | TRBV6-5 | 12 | CASRPGTGPLHF | TGTGCCAGCAGGCCCGGGACGGGACCCCTCCACTTT
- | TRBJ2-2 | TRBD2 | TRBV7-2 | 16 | CASSRSGRAHTGELFF | TGTGCCAGCAGCCGTAGCGGGAGGGCCCACACCGGGGAGCTGTTTTTT
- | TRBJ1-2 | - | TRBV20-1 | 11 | CSARNPGGYTF | TGCAGTGCTAGGAATCCTGGGGGCTACACCTTC
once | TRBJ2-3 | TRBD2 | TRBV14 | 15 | CASSTLAGGTDTQYF | TGTGCCAGCAGCACTCTAGCGGGGGGCACAGATACGCAGTATTTT
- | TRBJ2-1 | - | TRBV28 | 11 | CASSPGDEQFF | TGTGCCAGCAGCCCCGGGGATGAGCAGTTCTTC
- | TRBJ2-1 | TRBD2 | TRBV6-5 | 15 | CASSVSGGDYNEQFF | TGTGCCAGCTCCGTTAGCGGGGGGGACTACAATGAGCAGTTCTTC
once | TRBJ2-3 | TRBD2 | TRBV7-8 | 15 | CASSLVTSGTDTQYF | TGTGCCAGCAGCTTAGTTACTAGCGGCACAGATACGCAGTATTTT
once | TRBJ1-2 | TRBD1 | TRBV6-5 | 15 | CASRAQGSPIYGYTF | TGTGCCAGCAGGGCACAGGGGTCACCGATTTATGGCTACACCTTC
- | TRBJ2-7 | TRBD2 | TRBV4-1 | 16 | CASSQASPGGRGEQYF | TGCGCCAGCAGCCAAGCATCCCCGGGAGGCCGCGGCGAGCAGTACTTC
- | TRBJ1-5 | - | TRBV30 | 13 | CAWSAGSNQPQHF | TGTGCCTGGTCTGCGGGCTCCAACCAGCCCCAGCATTTT
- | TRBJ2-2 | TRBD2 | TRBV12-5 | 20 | CASGLSPVTSGRAGTGELFF | TGTGCTAGTGGTTTGAGTCCGGTGACTAGCGGGCGGGCCGGGACCGGGGAGCTGTTTTTT
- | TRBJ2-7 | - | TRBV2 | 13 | CASRGLDSYEQYF | TGTGCCAGCAGGGGGCTTGACTCCTACGAGCAGTACTTC
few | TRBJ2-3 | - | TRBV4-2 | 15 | CASSQSMEVDHTQYF | TGTGCCAGCAGCCAAAGCATGGAGGTGGACCATACGCAGTATTTT
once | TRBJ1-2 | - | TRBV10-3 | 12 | CAIQDYLPGYTF | TGTGCCATTCAGGACTACCTTCCTGGCTACACCTTC
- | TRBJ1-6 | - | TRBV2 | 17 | CASSVVPVERADSPLHF | TGTGCCAGCAGTGTTGTTCCGGTGGAGAGAGCCGATTCACCCCTCCACTTT
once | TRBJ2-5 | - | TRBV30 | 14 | CAWSVGGSGETQYF | TGTGCCTGGAGTGTAGGGGGGTCGGGTGAGACCCAGTACTTC
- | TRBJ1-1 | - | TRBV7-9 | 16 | CASSLGESGAPITAFF | TGTGCCAGCAGCTTAGGTGAGTCTGGGGCCCCGATTACGGCTTTCTTT
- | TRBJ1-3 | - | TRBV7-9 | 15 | CASSQSNPSGNTIYF | TGTGCCAGCAGCCAGTCGAATCCCTCTGGAAACACCATATATTTT
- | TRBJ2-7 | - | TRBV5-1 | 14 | CASSLEGVLYEQYF | TGCGCCAGCAGCTTGGAGGGGGTCTTGTACGAGCAGTACTTC
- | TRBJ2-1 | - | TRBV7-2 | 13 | CASSLELDDEQFF | TGTGCCAGCAGCTTAGAACTAGATGATGAGCAGTTCTTC
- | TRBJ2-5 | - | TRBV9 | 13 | CASSVGTSQTQYF | TGTGCCAGCAGCGTAGGGACGTCGCAGACCCAGTACTTC
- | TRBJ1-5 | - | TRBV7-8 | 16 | CASSLGGRRPSEPQHF | TGTGCCAGCAGCTTAGGGGGACGGAGGCCATCAGAGCCCCAGCATTTT
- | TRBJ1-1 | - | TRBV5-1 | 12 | CASSETPGEAFF | TGCGCCAGCAGTGAAACCCCGGGTGAAGCTTTCTTT
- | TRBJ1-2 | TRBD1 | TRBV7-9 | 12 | CASATGDYGYTF | TGTGCCAGCGCAACAGGGGATTATGGCTACACCTTC
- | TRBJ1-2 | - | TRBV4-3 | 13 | CASSQEWDYGYTF | TGCGCCAGCAGCCAAGAATGGGACTATGGCTACACCTTC
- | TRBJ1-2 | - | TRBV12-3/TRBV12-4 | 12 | CASSLAQYGYTF | TGTGCCAGCAGTTTAGCGCAGTATGGCTACACCTTC
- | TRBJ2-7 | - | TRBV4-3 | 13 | CASSQDLVYEQYF | TGCGCCAGCAGCCAAGATCTGGTTTACGAGCAGTACTTC
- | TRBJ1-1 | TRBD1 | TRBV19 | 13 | CASSIEDRGEAFF | TGTGCCAGTAGTATAGAGGACAGGGGAGAAGCTTTCTTT
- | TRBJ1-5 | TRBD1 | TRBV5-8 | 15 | CASSSAGTGIQPQHF | TGTGCCAGCAGCTCGGCCGGGACAGGGATTCAGCCCCAGCATTTT
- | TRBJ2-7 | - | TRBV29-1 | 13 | CSVETVNSYEQYF | TGCAGCGTTGAGACCGTAAACTCCTACGAGCAGTACTTC
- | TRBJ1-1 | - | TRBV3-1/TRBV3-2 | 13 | CASSQVMNTEAFF | TGTGCCAGCAGCCAAGTCATGAACACTGAAGCTTTCTTT
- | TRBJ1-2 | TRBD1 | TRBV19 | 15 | CASSAGTGELYGYTF | TGTGCCAGTAGTGCCGGGACAGGGGAACTCTATGGCTACACCTTC
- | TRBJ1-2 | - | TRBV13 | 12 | CASSREVYGYTF | TGTGCCAGCAGCCGAGAGGTGTATGGCTACACCTTC
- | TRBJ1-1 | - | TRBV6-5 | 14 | CASSYSGLNTEAFF | TGTGCCAGCAGTTACTCAGGGCTGAACACTGAAGCTTTCTTT
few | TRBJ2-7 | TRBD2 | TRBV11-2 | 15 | CASSRGGDPSYEQYF | TGTGCCAGCAGTCGGGGGGGAGATCCTTCCTACGAGCAGTACTTC
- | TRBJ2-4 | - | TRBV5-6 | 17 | CASSFRTSGREKNIQYF | TGTGCCAGCAGCTTTAGAACCTCCGGCAGAGAAAAAAACATTCAGTACTTC
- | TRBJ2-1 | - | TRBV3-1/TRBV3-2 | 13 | CASSNSPYNEQFF | TGTGCCAGCAGCAACTCCCCCTACAATGAGCAGTTCTTC